This T cell receptor beta chain stems from a study of beta chain features in type 1 diabetes. Turning to the study itself: There was similarity between patients and healthy donors in age, gender and cell yields. Study-level points and caveats: The study found that naive, central memory and Treg TCRB repertoires appeared more similar in patients than in healthy donors. Moderate yet significant TCRB CDR3 shortening was seen in Type 1 diabetes patients in all four CD4+ subsets. The VDJ junctions of type 1 diabetes patients carried fewer insertions and more deletions.

As for this clone: Its specificity is not known.

TCRB transcripts that were expressed got sequenced, as all of the isolated RNA had been reverse transcribed. Sequencing used immunoSEQ multiplex PCR; TCRdb keeps in-frame clones, though not all of them. There are a few hundred thousand clones in the sample; roughly 12% occur only once, and roughly 0.0097% lies in the top ten. Purity (above 95%) was reached by all sorted populations. The CDR3 totals 17 residues. Trimming removed 0 bases from V and 0 bases from J, with 15 bases in between. From germline, CDR1 is MGHRA and CDR2 YSYEKL. The chain carries TRBV4-1 and TRBJ2-7, with D possibly matching TRBD1 (5 bases). The sample taken for sequencing was naive CD4+ T cells from blood. The sequence came from a woman in her late teens or twenties with type 1 diabetes. CDR3 nucleotide sequence: TGCGCCAGCAGCCAAGATCGTGCGCAGGGCGGCTCCTACGAGCAGTACTTC. Residues: CASSQDRAQGGSYEQYF.